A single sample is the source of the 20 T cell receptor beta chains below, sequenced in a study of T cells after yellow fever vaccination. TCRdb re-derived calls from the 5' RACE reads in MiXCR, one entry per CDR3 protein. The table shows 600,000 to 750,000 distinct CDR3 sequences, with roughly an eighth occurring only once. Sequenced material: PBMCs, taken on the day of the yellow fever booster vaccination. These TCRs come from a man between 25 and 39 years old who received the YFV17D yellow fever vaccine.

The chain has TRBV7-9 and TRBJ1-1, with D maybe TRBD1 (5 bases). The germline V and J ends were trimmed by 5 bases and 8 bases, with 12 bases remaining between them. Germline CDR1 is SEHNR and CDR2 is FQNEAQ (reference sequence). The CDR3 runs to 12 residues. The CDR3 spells CASSRGRPEAFF. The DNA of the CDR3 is TGTGCCAGCAGCCGGGGACGGCCCGAAGCTTTCTTT.

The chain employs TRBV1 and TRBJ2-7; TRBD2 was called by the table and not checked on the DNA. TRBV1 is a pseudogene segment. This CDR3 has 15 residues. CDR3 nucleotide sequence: TGCACCAGCAGCCTGTCGGGACTTCCTTCCTACGAGCAGTACTTC. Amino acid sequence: CTSSLSGLPSYEQYF.

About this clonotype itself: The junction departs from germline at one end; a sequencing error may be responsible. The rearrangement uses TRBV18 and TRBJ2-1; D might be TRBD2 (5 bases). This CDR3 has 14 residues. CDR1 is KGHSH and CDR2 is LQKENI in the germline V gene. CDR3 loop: CASTGSTTDKEQFF. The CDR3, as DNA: TGTGCCAGCACGGGGTCGACTACTGACAAAGAGCAGTTCTTC.

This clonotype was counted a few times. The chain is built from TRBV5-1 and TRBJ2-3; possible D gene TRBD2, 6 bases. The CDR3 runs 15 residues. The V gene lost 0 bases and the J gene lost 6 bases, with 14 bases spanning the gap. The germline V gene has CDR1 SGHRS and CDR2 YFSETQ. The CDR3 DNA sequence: TGCGCCAGCAGCTTGGGCTCGGGAGCGCGCGATACGCAGTATTTT. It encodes CASSLGSGARDTQYF.

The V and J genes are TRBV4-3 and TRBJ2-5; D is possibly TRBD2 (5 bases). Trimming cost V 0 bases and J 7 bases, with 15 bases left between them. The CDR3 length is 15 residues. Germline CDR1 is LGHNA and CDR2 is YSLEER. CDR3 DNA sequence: TGCGCCAGCAGCCAAGACGCGACCGGCGGGCGGACCCAGTACTTC. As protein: CASSQDATGGRTQYF.

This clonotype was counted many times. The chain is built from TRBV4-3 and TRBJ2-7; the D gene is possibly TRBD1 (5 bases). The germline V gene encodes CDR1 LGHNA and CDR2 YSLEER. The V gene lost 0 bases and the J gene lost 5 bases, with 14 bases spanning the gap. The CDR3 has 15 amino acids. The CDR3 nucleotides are TGCGCCAGCAGCCAAGATTCTCGCAGGGAAGACGAGCAGTACTTC. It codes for CASSQDSRREDEQYF.

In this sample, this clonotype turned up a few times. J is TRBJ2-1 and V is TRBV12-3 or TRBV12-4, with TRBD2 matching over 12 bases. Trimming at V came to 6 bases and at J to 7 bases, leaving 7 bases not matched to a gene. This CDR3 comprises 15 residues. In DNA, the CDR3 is TGTGCCAGCAGCCAACGGACTAGCGGGGTTAATGAGCAGTTCTTC. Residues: CASSQRTSGVNEQFF.

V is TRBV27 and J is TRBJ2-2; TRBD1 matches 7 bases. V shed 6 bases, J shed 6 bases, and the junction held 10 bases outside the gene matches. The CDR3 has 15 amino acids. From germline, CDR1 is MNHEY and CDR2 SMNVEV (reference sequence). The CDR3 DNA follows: TGTGCCAGCAGAACCGGGACAGATCGATCCGGGGAGCTGTTTTTT. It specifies CASRTGTDRSGELFF.

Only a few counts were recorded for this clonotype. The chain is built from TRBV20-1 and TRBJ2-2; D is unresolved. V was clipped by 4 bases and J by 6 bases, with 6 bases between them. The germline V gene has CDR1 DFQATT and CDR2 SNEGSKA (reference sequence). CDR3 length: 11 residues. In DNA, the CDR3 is TGCAGTGCTATCCTTTCCGGGGAGCTGTTTTTT. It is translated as CSAILSGELFF.

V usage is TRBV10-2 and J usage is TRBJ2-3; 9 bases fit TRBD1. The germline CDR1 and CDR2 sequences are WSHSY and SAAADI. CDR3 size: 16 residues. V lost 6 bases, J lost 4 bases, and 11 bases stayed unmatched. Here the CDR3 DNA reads TGCGCCAGCAGATCCGGGACAGGGTCTTTTTCAGATACGCAGTATTTT. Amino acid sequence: CASRSGTGSFSDTQYF.

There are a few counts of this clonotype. DNA of the CDR3: TGTGCCAGCAGTCACTTTAGCGGGAGGGCCCGCTCCTACGAGCAGTACTTC. Amino acids: CASSHFSGRARSYEQYF. The rearrangement joins TRBV6-5 to TRBJ2-7, with TRBD2 identical over 11 bases. CDR3 size: 17 residues. The trim removed 5 bases at V and 0 bases at J, leaving 9 bases unmatched. Germline V gene data show CDR1 as MNHEY and CDR2 as SVGAGI.

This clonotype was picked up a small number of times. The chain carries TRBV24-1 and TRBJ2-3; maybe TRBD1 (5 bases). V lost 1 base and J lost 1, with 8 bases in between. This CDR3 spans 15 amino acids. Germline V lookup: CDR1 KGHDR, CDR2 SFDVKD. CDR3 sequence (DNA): TGTGCCACCAGTGATTTTGAACAGGGCACAGATACGCAGTATTTT. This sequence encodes CATSDFEQGTDTQYF.

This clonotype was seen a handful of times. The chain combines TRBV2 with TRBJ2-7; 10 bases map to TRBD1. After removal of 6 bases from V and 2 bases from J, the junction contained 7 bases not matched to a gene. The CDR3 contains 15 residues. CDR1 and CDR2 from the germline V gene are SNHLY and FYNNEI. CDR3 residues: CASRVRQGAAYEQYF. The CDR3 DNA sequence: TGTGCCAGCAGGGTCAGACAGGGGGCGGCCTACGAGCAGTACTTC. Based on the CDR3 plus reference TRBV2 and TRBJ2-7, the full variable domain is EPEVTQTPSHQVTQMGQEVILRCVPISNHLYFYWYRQILGQKVEFLVSFYNNEISEKSEIFDDQFSVERPDGSNFTLKIRSTKLEDSAMYFCASRVRQGAAYEQYFGPGTRLTVT.

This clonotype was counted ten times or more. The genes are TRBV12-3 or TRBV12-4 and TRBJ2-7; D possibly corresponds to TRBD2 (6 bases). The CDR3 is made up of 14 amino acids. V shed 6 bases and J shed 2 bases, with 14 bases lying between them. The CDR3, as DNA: TGTGCCAGCAGCCGTCGACGGGAGACCTACGAGCAGTACTTC. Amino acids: CASSRRRETYEQYF.

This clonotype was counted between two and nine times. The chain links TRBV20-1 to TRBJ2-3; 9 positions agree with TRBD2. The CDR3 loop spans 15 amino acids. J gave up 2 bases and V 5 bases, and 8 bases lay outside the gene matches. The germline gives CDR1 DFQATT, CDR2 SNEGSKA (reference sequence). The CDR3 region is CSARRPSGVTDTQYF. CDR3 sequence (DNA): TGCAGTGCTCGACGCCCTAGCGGGGTCACAGATACGCAGTATTTT.

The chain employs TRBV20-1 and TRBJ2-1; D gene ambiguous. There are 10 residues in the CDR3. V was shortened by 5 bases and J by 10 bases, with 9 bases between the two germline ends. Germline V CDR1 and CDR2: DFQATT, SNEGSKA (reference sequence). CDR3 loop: CSAQSFEQFF. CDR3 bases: TGCAGTGCTCAGTCATTCGAGCAGTTCTTC.

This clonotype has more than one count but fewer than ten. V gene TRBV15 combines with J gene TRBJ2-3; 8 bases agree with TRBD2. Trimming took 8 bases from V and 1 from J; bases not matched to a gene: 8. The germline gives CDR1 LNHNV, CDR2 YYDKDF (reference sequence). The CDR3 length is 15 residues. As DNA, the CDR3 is TGTGCCACCGCCCGCCAGACTAGCGGCACAGATACGCAGTATTTT. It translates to CATARQTSGTDTQYF.

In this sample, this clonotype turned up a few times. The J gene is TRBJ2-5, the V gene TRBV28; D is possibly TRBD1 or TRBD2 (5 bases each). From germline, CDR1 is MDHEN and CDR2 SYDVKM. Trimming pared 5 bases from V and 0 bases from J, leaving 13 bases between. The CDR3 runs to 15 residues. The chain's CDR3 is CASSRRGAYQETQYF. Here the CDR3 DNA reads TGTGCCAGCAGTAGACGAGGGGCGTACCAAGAGACCCAGTACTTC.

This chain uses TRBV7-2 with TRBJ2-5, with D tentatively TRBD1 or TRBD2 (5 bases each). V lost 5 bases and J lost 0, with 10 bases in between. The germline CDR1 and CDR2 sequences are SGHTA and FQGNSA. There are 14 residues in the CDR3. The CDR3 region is CASSRRGDQETQYF. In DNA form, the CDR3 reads TGTGCCAGCAGCCGCCGAGGGGACCAAGAGACCCAGTACTTC.

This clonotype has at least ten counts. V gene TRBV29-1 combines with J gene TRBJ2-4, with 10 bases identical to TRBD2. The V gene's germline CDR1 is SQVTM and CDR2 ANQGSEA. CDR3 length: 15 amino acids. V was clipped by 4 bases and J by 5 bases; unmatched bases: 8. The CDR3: CSVVLAGVVENIQYF. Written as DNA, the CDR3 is TGCAGCGTTGTTCTAGCGGGAGTGGTGGAAAACATTCAGTACTTC.